A single sample gave rise to the 5 T cell receptor beta chains below, sequenced in a study of blood T cell repertoires in COVID-19. The protocol was immunoSEQ multiplex PCR, while the TCRdb copy is restricted to in-frame clones and leaves out a portion. The data contain about 190,000 clones, roughly 80% of them singletons. The sample taken for sequencing was PBMCs or T cells enriched from blood (not recorded which). The receptors derive from a woman in her thirties who had recovered from COVID-19.

V is TRBV11-2 and J is TRBJ1-2; no firm D call. Per the germline V gene, CDR1 is SGHAT and CDR2 is FQNNGV. The ends were cut back, 3 bases at V and 8 bases at J, with 13 bases in the middle. CDR3 length: 13 amino acids. CDR3: CASSFPGGEGYTF. CDR3 coding DNA: TGTGCCAGCAGCTTCCCAGGTGGCGAAGGCTACACCTTC.

V usage is TRBV11-2 and J usage is TRBJ1-2; no firm D call. V gave up 1 base and J gave up 8 bases, with 11 bases separating them. The CDR3 contains 13 residues. The germline CDR1 and CDR2 sequences are SGHAT and FQNNGV. DNA for the CDR3: TGTGCCAGCAGCTTAGCATTCGTCCGGGGCTACACCTTC. Translated, it gives CASSLAFVRGYTF.

The rearrangement joins TRBV6-4 to TRBJ2-2; 12 bases align to TRBD2. CDR1 and CDR2 from the germline V gene are MRHNA and SNTAGT. J gave up 4 bases and V 0 bases, and 3 bases lay outside the gene matches. The length of the CDR3 is 17 residues. CDR3 DNA: TGTGCCAGCAGTGACTCGACTAGCGGGGGCCCCACCGGGGAGCTGTTTTTT. This sequence encodes CASSDSTSGGPTGELFF.

About this clone: The identical CDR3 is also encoded by other nucleotide sequences in the sample. The chain combines TRBV6-5 with TRBJ1-6, with D uncertain. Trimming took 3 bases from V and 5 from J, leaving 8 bases between them. This CDR3 has 14 residues. Germline V CDR1 and CDR2: MNHEY, SVGAGI. This CDR3 is CASSYRVDNSPLHF. CDR3 nucleotide sequence: TGTGCCAGCAGTTATCGGGTTGATAATTCACCCCTCCACTTT.

The chain employs TRBV24-1 and TRBJ2-1; 8 bases match TRBD1. The CDR3 runs 17 residues. V gave up 3 bases and J gave up 4 bases; unmatched junction bases: 10. From germline, CDR1 is KGHDR and CDR2 SFDVKD. The CDR3 sequence: CATSDPIRDRPYNEQFF. The CDR3 DNA reads as TGTGCCACCAGTGATCCCATCCGGGACAGGCCGTACAATGAGCAGTTCTTC.